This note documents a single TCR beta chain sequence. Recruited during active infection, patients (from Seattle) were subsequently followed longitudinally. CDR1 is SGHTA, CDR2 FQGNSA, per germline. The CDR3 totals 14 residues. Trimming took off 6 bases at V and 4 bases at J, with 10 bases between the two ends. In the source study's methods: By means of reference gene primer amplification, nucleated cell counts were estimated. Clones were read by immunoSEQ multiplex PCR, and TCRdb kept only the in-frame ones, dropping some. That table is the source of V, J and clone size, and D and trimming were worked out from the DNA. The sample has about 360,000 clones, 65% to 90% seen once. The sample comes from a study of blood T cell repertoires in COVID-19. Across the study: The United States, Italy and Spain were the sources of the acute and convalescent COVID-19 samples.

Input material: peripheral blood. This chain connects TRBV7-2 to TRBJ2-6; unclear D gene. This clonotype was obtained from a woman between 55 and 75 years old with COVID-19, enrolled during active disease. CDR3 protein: CASRASSGANVLTF. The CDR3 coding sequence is TGTGCCAGCAGAGCCTCCTCGGGGGCCAACGTCCTGACTTTC. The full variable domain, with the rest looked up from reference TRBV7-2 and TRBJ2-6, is GAGVSQSPSNKVTEKGKDVELRCDPISGHTALYWYRQSLGQGLEFLIYFQGNSAPDKSGLPSDRFSAERTGGSVSTLTIQRTQQEDSAVYLCASRASSGANVLTFGAGSRLTVL.